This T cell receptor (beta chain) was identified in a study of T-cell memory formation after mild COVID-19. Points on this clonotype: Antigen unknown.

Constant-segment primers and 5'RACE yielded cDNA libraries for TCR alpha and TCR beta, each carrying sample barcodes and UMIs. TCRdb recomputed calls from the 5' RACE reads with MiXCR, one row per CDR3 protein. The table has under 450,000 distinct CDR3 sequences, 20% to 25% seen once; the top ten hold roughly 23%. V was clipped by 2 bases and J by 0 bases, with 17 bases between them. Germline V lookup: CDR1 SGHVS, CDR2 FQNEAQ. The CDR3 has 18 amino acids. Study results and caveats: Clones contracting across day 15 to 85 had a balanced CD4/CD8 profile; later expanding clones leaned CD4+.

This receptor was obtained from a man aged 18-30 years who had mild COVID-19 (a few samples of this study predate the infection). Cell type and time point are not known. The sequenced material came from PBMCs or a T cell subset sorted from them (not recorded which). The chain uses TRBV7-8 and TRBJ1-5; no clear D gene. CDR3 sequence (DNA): TGTGCCAGCAGCTTATTTGCCCCCGGACGGCCTAGCAATCAGCCCCAGCATTTT. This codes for CASSLFAPGRPSNQPQHF.